These T cell receptor beta chains were read from a single sample in a study of vaccination and CD4 T cells after COVID-19. TCRdb re-called the PCR reads with MiXCR, one entry per CDR3 protein. This sample has around 14,000 distinct CDR3 sequences, with 73% found just once. The antigens these receptors bind are not known. Sequencing was performed on CD4+ T cells from blood, cultured in vitro. The receptors derive from a human donor who had recovered from COVID-19. Both conserved end residues are part of each CDR3. D genes are given only for firm matches. The listing skips clone size in some rows; elsewhere it reads once, few, many or a size class.

d_gene	v_gene	abundance	j_gene	CDR3nt	CDR3aa
-	TRBV7-2	-	TRBJ1-5	TGTGCCAGCAGCCGCCCGGGGGGGTATCAGCCCCAGCATTTT	CASSRPGGYQPQHF
-	TRBV2	-	TRBJ1-5	TGTGCCAGCACTGAGCAGGGGTCTTATCAGCCCCAGCATTTT	CASTEQGSYQPQHF
-	TRBV19	-	TRBJ1-2	TGTGCCAGTAGTACCCATCCACCAGGGACGCCGGTGAACACCTTC	CASSTHPPGTPVNTF
-	TRBV27	-	TRBJ1-6	TGTGCCAGCAGGCCACAGGAGTTGGTGATTTCACCCCTCCACTTT	CASRPQELVISPLHF
TRBD2	TRBV20-1	-	TRBJ2-3	TGCAGTGCTAGTAGCTTCAGCGGGAGGGCTCGCACAGATACGCAGTATTTT	CSASSFSGRARTDTQYF
-	TRBV20-1	-	TRBJ2-7	TGCAGTGCTTCCGGACCAGCGGGCGCGAGAGGCTACGAGCAGTACTTC	CSASGPAGARGYEQYF
TRBD2	TRBV6-1	-	TRBJ2-3	TGTGCCAGCAATACCGGGACTAGCGGGAGGGTAACAGATACGCAGTATTTT	CASNTGTSGRVTDTQYF
-	TRBV7-8	-	TRBJ1-5	TGTGCCAGCAGCCGACCAGACAGAGTCAATCAGCCCCAGCATTTT	CASSRPDRVNQPQHF
-	TRBV7-2	few	TRBJ2-2	TGTGCCAGCAGCTTGGACACCGGGGAGCTGTTTTTT	CASSLDTGELFF
-	TRBV5-4	few	TRBJ2-2	TGTGCCAGCAGCTTGGGGCCGAACACCGGGGAGCTGTTTTTT	CASSLGPNTGELFF
TRBD1	TRBV28	-	TRBJ1-3	TGTGCCAGCAGTCCCAGGACAGGCAGGGGAAACACCATATATTTT	CASSPRTGRGNTIYF
-	TRBV20-1	-	TRBJ1-1	TGCAGTGCTCGCCGGACAGAACTCACTGAAGCTTTCTTT	CSARRTELTEAFF
-	TRBV2	-	TRBJ2-7	TGTGCCAGCAGTGACCCCTACGAGCAGTACTTC	CASSDPYEQYF
-	TRBV5-1	-	TRBJ1-1	TGCGCCAGCAAATGGTCTTCAGGTTCCCCCTTTAACACTGAAGCTTTCTTT	CASKWSSGSPFNTEAFF
-	TRBV7-3	-	TRBJ2-6	TGTGCCAGCAGCCCGACAGGCCGGTCCTCTGGGGCCAACGTCCTGACTTTC	CASSPTGRSSGANVLTF
-	TRBV6-2/TRBV6-3	few	TRBJ1-1	TGTGCCAGCAGTTACTCCACCGGGTCGGCTTTCTTT	CASSYSTGSAFF
-	TRBV4-1	-	TRBJ2-2	TGCGCCAGCAGCCAAGTGGGATTACGGACCGGGGAGCTGTTTTTT	CASSQVGLRTGELFF
-	TRBV6-2/TRBV6-3	-	TRBJ1-5	TGTGCCAGCAGTTACTCTGGCTTAGGAAATCAGCCCCAGCATTTT	CASSYSGLGNQPQHF
-	TRBV2	-	TRBJ1-1	TGTGCCAGCAGCATACTGAGCATGAACACTGAAGCTTTCTTT	CASSILSMNTEAFF
-	TRBV28	few	TRBJ1-5	TGTGCCAGCCAGATCGTGAGCAATCAGCCCCAGCATTTT	CASQIVSNQPQHF
-	TRBV28	-	TRBJ2-5	TGTGCCAGCAGTCTCTGGACTGCGGCGGAAGAGACCCAGTACTTC	CASSLWTAAEETQYF
TRBD1	TRBV7-8	-	TRBJ1-6	TGTGCCAGCAGCCTACCGACAGGGAGAGGTATTTCACCCCTCCACTTT	CASSLPTGRGISPLHF
-	TRBV7-9	-	TRBJ1-2	TGTGCCAGCAGCTTAGAACCGACTAACTATGGCTACACCTTC	CASSLEPTNYGYTF
-	TRBV27	-	TRBJ1-5	TGTGCCAGCAGTTTATTGGGGCCGGAAAAGGGGGGCAATCAGCCCCAGCATTTT	CASSLLGPEKGGNQPQHF
-	TRBV7-2	-	TRBJ2-3	TGTGCCAGCAGTTCACCGAGCTCAGATACGCAGTATTTT	CASSSPSSDTQYF
-	TRBV6-1	-	TRBJ1-3	TGTGCCAGCAGTGACCGGGGTAGTCCACGCTCTGGAAACACCATATATTTT	CASSDRGSPRSGNTIYF
-	TRBV6-5	-	TRBJ2-7	TGTGCCAGCAGTTACTCGAAATGGGGCTCATACGAGCAGCACTTC	CASSYSKWGSYEQHF
TRBD2	TRBV7-9	once	TRBJ2-5	TGTGCCAGCAGCTTACTAGCGGGAGGGCCAGAGACCCAGTACTTC	CASSLLAGGPETQYF
-	TRBV6-2/TRBV6-3	-	TRBJ1-1	TGTGCCAGCAGTTACTCGCCAGGGAGTAAAATTGAAGCTTTCTTT	CASSYSPGSKIEAFF
TRBD2	TRBV28	-	TRBJ2-5	TGTGCCAGCAGGGACGGGGGGAGTGTTCAAGAGACCCAGTACTTC	CASRDGGSVQETQYF
-	TRBV20-1	-	TRBJ1-1	TGCAGTGCTACCAACAGGGTGATGAACACTGAAGCTTTCTTT	CSATNRVMNTEAFF
-	TRBV28	-	TRBJ1-2	TGTGCCAGCAGCGGGGGGGGAGCTAACTATGGCTACACCTTC	CASSGGGANYGYTF
TRBD1	TRBV7-3	-	TRBJ1-2	TGTGCCAGCAGCCCGCAGACAGGGCTGGGGGCGGATGGCTACACCTTC	CASSPQTGLGADGYTF
-	TRBV29-1	-	TRBJ2-7	TGCAGCGTCGGGACTCAACAAGGAGGCGAGCAGTACTTC	CSVGTQQGGEQYF
-	TRBV12-3/TRBV12-4	once	TRBJ2-7	TGTGCCAGCAGTGTCCGGGACGGGACCTACGAGCAGTACTTC	CASSVRDGTYEQYF
-	TRBV11-3	few	TRBJ2-1	TGTGCCAGCAGCAAAACAGGGGAGGGGTACAATGAGCAGTTCTTC	CASSKTGEGYNEQFF
TRBD2	TRBV7-8	-	TRBJ2-2	TGTGCCAGCAGCTTAGTCGGGGGGGGTGGCACCGGGGAGCTGTTTTTT	CASSLVGGGGTGELFF
-	TRBV7-4	-	TRBJ1-1	TGTGCCAGCAGCGTAAGGGGCATGAACACTGAAGCTTTCTTT	CASSVRGMNTEAFF
TRBD1	TRBV7-2	once	TRBJ2-6	TGTGCCAGCAGCTTAGTAGCGACAGGGAGCTCTGGGGCCAACGTCCTGACTTTC	CASSLVATGSSGANVLTF
-	TRBV28	-	TRBJ2-7	TGTGCCACCATGTGGGACTCCTACTACGAGCAGTACTTC	CATMWDSYYEQYF
TRBD1	TRBV24-1	-	TRBJ2-7	TGTGCCACAGGACAGGGGGCCTACGAGCAGTACTTC	CATGQGAYEQYF
-	TRBV6-1	-	TRBJ1-2	TGTGCCAGCAGCTTCTCAGTGGCTAACTATGGCTACACCTTC	CASSFSVANYGYTF
-	TRBV19	-	TRBJ1-3	TGTGCCAGTAGTGGAAACACCATATATTTT	CASSGNTIYF
-	TRBV7-8	once	TRBJ2-2	TGTGCCAGCAGTTACAGTACCGGGGAGCTGTTTTTT	CASSYSTGELFF
TRBD1	TRBV20-1	-	TRBJ1-6	TGCAGTGCTAGATACAGGGGGCATCAGAATTCACCCCTCCACTTT	CSARYRGHQNSPLHF
TRBD1	TRBV7-9	-	TRBJ2-7	TGTGCCAGCATGTGGACAGGGCCTTCCTACGAGCAGTACTTC	CASMWTGPSYEQYF
TRBD1	TRBV6-5	-	TRBJ1-1	TGTGCCAGCAGTTACTCGGGACAGGCCCCTGAAGCTTTCTTT	CASSYSGQAPEAFF
-	TRBV25-1	-	TRBJ1-2	TGTGCCAGCAGTGAATGGCTGGAGAACTCCTATGGCTACACCTTC	CASSEWLENSYGYTF